The sequence of this T cell receptor (beta chain) was determined in a study of OX40 agonist ivuxolimab in advanced cancers. Clones were read by immunoSEQ multiplex PCR, and TCRdb kept only the in-frame ones, dropping some. The table includes about 28,000 clones, 65% to 90% detected once. The germline V gene has CDR1 MDHEN and CDR2 SYDVKM. V shed 3 bases and J shed 4 bases, with 5 bases lying between them. This CDR3 has 12 amino acids. The source was CD4+ or CD8+ T cells sorted from blood, collected in a trial of the OX40 agonist ivuxolimab. V usage is TRBV28 and J usage is TRBJ2-3; tentative D call: TRBD2 (5 bases). The sequence was obtained from an adult with an advanced solid tumor such as melanoma, head and neck, liver or kidney cancer. In DNA form, the CDR3 reads TGTGCCAGCAGTTTGGGAGCAGATACGCAGTATTTT. This gives the protein CASSLGADTQYF.